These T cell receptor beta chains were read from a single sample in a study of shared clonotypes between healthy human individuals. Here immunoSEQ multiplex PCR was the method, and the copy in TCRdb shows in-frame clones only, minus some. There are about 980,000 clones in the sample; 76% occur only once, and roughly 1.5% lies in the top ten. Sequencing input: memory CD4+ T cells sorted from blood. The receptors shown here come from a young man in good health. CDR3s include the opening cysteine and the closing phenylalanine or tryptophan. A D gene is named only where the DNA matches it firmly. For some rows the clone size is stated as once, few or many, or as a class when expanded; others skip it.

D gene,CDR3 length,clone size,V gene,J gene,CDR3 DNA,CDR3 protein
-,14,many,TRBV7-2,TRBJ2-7,TGTGCCAGCAGCCGGAACTCTGCTAGCTACGAGCAGTACTTC,CASSRNSASYEQYF
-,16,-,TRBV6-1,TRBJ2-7,TGTGCCAGCAGTGACTGGGGGGCAGGGAGCTCCTACGAGCAGTACTTC,CASSDWGAGSSYEQYF
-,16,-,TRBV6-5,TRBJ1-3,TGTGCCAGCAGTTACTCGTGGGGGGCTGCTGGAAACACCATATATTTT,CASSYSWGAAGNTIYF
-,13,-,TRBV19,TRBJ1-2,TGTGCCAGTAGTACCGACAGGATCTATGGCTACACCTTC,CASSTDRIYGYTF
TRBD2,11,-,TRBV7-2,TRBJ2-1,TGTGCCAGCAGCAGCGGGGGAGGGAAGTTCTTC,CASSSGGGKFF
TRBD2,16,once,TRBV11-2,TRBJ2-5,TGTGCCAGCAGCTTAATTCGCACTAGCGGGACTGAGACCCAGTACTTC,CASSLIRTSGTETQYF
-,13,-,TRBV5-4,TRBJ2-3,TGTGCCAGCAGCTTAACGGCCACAGATACGCAGTATTTT,CASSLTATDTQYF
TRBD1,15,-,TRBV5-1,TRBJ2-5,TGCGCCAGCAGCTCTGGGGACAGGGGTCGAGAGACCCAGTACTTC,CASSSGDRGRETQYF
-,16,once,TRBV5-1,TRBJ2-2,TGCGCCAGCAGCTTGCGGGGGACTGAGAACACCGGGGAGCTGTTTTTT,CASSLRGTENTGELFF
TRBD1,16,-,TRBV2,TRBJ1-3,TGTGCCAGCAGTCGGGACAGACAAAGCTCTGGAAACACCATATATTTT,CASSRDRQSSGNTIYF
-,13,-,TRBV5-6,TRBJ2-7,TGTGCCAGCAGCTTGAGGGGTCGCTACGAGCAGTACTTC,CASSLRGRYEQYF
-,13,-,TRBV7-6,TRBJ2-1,TGTGCCAGCAGTTTTTCACGGGCGGATGAGCAGTTCTTC,CASSFSRADEQFF
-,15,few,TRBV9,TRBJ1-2,TGTGCCAGCAGCGTAGATCACAGGGTTAACTATGGCTACACCTTC,CASSVDHRVNYGYTF
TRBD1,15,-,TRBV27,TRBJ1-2,TGTGCCAGCAGATCCCGGGACAGGGGGCCTGTTGGCTACACCTTC,CASRSRDRGPVGYTF
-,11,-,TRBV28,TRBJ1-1,TGTGCCAGCATGGAAAACACTGAAGCTTTCTTT,CASMENTEAFF
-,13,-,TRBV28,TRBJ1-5,TGTGCCAGCGGACTTTCAGGTGTGCAGCCCCAGCATTTT,CASGLSGVQPQHF
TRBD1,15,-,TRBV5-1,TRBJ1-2,TGCGCCAGCAGCTTGGCGGCAGGGGGCGCAAGGGGCTACACCTTC,CASSLAAGGARGYTF
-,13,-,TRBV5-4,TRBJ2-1,TGTGCCAGCAGCCGCAGGGAAGAGGAGGAGCAGTTCTTC,CASSRREEEEQFF
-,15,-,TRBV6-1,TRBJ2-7,TGTGCCAGCAGTGCCCGAGGAGAGGGGATCAGCGAGCAGTACTTC,CASSARGEGISEQYF
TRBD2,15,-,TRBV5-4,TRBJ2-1,TGTGCCAGCAGCCGCCAGATAGCGGGCTACAATGAGCAGTTCTTC,CASSRQIAGYNEQFF
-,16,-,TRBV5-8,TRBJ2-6,TGTGCCAGCAGCTTACTACGGAAAACTGGGGCCAACGTCCTGACTTTC,CASSLLRKTGANVLTF
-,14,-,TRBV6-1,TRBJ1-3,TGTGCCAGCGGGGGGGAGGGCAGGGGAGACACCATATATTTT,CASGGEGRGDTIYF
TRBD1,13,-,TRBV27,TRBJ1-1,TGTGCCAGCAGTTTTGGACAGGGCTCCAAGGCTTTCTTT,CASSFGQGSKAFF
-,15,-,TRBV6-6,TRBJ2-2,TGTGCCAGCAGTTACTTGGGGGAAAGCTCCGGGGAGCTGTTTTTT,CASSYLGESSGELFF
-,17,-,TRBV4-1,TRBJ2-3,TGCGCCAGCAGCCAACGTCTCCAGGCAGAATGGGCAGATACGCAGTATTTT,CASSQRLQAEWADTQYF
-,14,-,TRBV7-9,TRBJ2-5,TGTGTGCTGTCGCCCCTAGGGAGCCAAGAGACCCAGTACTTC,CVLSPLGSQETQYF
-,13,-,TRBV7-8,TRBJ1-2,TGTGCCAGCAGCTACGACGGGGGGCGCGGCTACACCTTC,CASSYDGGRGYTF
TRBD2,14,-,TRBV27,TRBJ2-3,TGTGCCAGCAGTTTGGGACTAGATTCCCCTACGCAGTATTTT,CASSLGLDSPTQYF
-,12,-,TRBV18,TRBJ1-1,TGTGCCAGTACGAGAATGAACACTGAAGCTTTCTTT,CASTRMNTEAFF